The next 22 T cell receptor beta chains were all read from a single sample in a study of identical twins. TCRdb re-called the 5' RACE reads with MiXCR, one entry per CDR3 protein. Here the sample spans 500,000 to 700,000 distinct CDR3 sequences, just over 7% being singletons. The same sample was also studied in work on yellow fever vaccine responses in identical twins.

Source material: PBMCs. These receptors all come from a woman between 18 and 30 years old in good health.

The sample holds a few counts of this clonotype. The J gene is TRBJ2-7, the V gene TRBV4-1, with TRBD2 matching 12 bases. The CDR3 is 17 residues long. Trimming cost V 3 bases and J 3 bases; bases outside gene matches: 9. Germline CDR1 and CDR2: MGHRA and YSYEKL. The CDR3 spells CASSQTSGSLLNYEQYF. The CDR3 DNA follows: TGCGCCAGCAGCCAGACTAGCGGGAGCCTCCTGAACTACGAGCAGTACTTC.

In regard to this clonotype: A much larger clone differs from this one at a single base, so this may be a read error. Here the CDR3 reads CASIPGQGSSYNEKFF. As DNA, the CDR3 is TGTGCCAGCATCCCGGGACAGGGAAGCTCCTACAATGAGAAGTTCTTC. The chain has TRBV12-3 or TRBV12-4 and TRBJ2-1, with 9 bases identical to TRBD1. The CDR3 length is 16 residues.

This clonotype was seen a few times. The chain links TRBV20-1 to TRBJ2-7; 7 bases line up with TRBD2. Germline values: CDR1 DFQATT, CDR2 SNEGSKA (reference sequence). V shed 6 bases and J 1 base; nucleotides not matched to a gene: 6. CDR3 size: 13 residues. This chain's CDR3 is CSAGGRTSYEQYF. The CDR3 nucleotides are TGCAGTGCAGGCGGGAGAACATCCTACGAGCAGTACTTC.

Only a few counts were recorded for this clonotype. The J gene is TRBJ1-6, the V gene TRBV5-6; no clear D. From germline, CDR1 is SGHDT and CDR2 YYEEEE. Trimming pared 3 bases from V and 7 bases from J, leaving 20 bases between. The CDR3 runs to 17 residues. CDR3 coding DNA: TGTGCCAGCAGCTCGGCAATGGTGCCCGAAACAAATTCACCCCTCCACTTT. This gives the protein CASSSAMVPETNSPLHF.

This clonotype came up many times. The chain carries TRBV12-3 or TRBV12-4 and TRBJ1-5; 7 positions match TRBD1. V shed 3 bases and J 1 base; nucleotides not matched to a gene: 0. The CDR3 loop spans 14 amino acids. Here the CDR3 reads CASSLTGSNQPQHF. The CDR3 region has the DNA TGTGCCAGCAGTTTGACAGGGAGCAATCAGCCCCAGCATTTT.

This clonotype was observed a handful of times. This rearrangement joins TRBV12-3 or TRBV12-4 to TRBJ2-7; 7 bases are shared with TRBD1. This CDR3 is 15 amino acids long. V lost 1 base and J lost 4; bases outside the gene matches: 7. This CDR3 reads CASSLGDSLRYEQYV. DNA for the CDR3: TGTGCCAGCAGTTTAGGGGACAGCCTTCGATACGAGCAGTACGTC.

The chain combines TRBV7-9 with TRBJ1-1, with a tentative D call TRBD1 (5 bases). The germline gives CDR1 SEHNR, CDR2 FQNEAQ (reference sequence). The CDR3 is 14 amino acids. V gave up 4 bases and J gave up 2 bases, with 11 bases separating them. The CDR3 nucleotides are TGTGCCAGCAGCTCTAGGGGCGGAAACACTGAAGCTTTCTTT. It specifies CASSSRGGNTEAFF.

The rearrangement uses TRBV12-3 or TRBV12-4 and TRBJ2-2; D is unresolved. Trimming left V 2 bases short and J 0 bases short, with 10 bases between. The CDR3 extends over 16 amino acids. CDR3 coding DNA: TGTGCCAGCAGTTTATTATTTGCCACGAACACCGGGGAGCTGTTTTTT. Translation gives CASSLLFATNTGELFF.

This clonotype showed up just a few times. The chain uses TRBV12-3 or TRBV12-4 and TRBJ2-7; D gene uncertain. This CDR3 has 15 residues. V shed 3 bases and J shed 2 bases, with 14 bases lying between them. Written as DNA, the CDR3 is TGTGCCAGCAGTTTGAGGTCGGGCCCGACCTACGAGCAGTACTTC. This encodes CASSLRSGPTYEQYF.

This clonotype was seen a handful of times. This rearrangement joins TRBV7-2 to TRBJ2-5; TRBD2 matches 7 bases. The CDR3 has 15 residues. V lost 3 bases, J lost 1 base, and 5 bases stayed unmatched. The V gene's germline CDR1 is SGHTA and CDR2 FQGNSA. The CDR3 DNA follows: TGTGCCAGCAGCTTCGGACTAGACCCCCAAGAGACCCAGTACTTC. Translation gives CASSFGLDPQETQYF. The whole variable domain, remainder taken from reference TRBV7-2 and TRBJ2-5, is GAGVSQSPSNKVTEKGKDVELRCDPISGHTALYWYRQSLGQGLEFLIYFQGNSAPDKSGLPSDRFSAERTGGSVSTLTIQRTQQEDSAVYLCASSFGLDPQETQYFGPGTRLLVL.

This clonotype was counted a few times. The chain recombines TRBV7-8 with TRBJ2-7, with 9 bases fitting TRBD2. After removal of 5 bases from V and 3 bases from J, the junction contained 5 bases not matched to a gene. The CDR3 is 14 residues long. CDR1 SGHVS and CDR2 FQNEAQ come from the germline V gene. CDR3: CASSISGGGYEQYF. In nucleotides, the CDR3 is TGTGCCAGCAGCATTAGCGGGGGTGGCTACGAGCAGTACTTC.

The CDR3 DNA reads as TGTGCCACCAGCACAGGGTGGAATGAGCAGTTCTTC. It yields the protein CATSTGWNEQFF. The V gene is TRBV15, the J gene TRBJ2-1, with D possibly TRBD1 on 5 matching bases. This CDR3 is built from 12 residues. Germline loops: CDR1 LNHNV, CDR2 YYDKDF (reference sequence). Trimming cost V 4 bases and J 7 bases, with 8 bases left between them.

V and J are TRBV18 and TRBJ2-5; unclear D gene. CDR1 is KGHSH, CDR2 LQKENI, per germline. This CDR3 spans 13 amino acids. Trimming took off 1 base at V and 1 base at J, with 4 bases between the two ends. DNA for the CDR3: TGTGCCAGCTCACCACTCATCCAAGAGACCCAGTACTTC. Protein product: CASSPLIQETQYF. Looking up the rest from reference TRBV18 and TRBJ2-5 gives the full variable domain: NAGVMQNPRHLVRRRGQEARLRCSPMKGHSHVYWYRQLPEEGLKFMVYLQKENIIDESGMPKERFSAEFPKEGPSILRIQQVVRGDSAAYFCASSPLIQETQYFGPGTRLLVL.

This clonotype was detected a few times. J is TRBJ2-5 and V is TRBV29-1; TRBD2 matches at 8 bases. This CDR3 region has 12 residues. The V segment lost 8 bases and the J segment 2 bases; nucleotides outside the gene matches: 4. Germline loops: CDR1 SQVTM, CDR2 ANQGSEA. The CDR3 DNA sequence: TGCAGCATCACTAGCGGTCAAGAGACCCAGTACTTC. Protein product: CSITSGQETQYF.

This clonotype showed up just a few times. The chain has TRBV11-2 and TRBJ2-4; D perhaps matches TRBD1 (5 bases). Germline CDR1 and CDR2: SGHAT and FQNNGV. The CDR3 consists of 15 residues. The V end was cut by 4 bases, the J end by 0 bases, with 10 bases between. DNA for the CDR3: TGTGCCAGCAGCTACAATAGGGGAGCCAAAAACATTCAGTACTTC. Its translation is CASSYNRGAKNIQYF.

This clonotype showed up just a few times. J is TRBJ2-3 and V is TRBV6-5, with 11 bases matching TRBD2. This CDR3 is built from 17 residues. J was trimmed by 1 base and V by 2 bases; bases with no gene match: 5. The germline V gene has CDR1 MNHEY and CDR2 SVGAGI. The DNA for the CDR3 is TGTGCCAGCAGTTACGGACCGGGACTAGCGGGCACAGATACGCAGTATTTT. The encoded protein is CASSYGPGLAGTDTQYF.

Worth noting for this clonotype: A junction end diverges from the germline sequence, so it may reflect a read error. CDR3 region: CASSLRDRVTEVFF. The DNA of the CDR3 is TGTGCCAGCAGTTTACGGGACAGGGTCACTGAAGTTTTCTTT. This chain uses TRBV12-3 or TRBV12-4 with TRBJ1-1; 9 bases are a match to TRBD1. The CDR3 has 14 amino acids.

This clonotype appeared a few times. DNA of the CDR3: TGTGCCAGCAGCAGGGGGAGTTACACAGATACGCAGTATTTT. Amino acid sequence: CASSRGSYTDTQYF. The rearrangement uses TRBV7-2 and TRBJ2-3, with D possibly being TRBD1 (6 bases). Germline lookup yields CDR1 SGHTA and CDR2 FQGNSA. The CDR3 has 14 residues. Trimming removed 5 bases from V and 2 bases from J, with 11 bases in between.

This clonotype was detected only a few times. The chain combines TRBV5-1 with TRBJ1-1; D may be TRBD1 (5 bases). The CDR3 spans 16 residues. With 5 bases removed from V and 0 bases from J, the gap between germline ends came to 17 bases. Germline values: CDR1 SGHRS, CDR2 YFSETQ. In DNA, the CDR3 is TGCGCCAGCAGTTCCCGGGCAGGGCCCTTGAACACTGAAGCTTTCTTT. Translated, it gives CASSSRAGPLNTEAFF.

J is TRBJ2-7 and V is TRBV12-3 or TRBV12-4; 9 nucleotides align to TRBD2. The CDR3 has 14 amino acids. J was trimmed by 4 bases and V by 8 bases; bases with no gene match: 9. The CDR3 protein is CASRTGTSRYEQYF. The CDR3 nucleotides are TGTGCCAGCCGAACCGGGACTAGCAGGTACGAGCAGTACTTC.

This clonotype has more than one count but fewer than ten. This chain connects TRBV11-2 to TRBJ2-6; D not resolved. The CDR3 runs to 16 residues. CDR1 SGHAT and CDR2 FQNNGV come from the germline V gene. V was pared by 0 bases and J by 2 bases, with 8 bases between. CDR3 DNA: TGTGCCAGCAGCTTAGATGTACTGGCTGGGGCCAACGTCCTGACTTTC. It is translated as CASSLDVLAGANVLTF.

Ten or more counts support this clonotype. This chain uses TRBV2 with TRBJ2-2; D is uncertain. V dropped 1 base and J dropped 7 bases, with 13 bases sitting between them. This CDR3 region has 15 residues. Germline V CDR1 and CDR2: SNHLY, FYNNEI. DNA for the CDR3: TGTGCCAGCAGTGAAGAGAAAGTTCTCGGCGGGGAGCTGTTTTTT. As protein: CASSEEKVLGGELFF.